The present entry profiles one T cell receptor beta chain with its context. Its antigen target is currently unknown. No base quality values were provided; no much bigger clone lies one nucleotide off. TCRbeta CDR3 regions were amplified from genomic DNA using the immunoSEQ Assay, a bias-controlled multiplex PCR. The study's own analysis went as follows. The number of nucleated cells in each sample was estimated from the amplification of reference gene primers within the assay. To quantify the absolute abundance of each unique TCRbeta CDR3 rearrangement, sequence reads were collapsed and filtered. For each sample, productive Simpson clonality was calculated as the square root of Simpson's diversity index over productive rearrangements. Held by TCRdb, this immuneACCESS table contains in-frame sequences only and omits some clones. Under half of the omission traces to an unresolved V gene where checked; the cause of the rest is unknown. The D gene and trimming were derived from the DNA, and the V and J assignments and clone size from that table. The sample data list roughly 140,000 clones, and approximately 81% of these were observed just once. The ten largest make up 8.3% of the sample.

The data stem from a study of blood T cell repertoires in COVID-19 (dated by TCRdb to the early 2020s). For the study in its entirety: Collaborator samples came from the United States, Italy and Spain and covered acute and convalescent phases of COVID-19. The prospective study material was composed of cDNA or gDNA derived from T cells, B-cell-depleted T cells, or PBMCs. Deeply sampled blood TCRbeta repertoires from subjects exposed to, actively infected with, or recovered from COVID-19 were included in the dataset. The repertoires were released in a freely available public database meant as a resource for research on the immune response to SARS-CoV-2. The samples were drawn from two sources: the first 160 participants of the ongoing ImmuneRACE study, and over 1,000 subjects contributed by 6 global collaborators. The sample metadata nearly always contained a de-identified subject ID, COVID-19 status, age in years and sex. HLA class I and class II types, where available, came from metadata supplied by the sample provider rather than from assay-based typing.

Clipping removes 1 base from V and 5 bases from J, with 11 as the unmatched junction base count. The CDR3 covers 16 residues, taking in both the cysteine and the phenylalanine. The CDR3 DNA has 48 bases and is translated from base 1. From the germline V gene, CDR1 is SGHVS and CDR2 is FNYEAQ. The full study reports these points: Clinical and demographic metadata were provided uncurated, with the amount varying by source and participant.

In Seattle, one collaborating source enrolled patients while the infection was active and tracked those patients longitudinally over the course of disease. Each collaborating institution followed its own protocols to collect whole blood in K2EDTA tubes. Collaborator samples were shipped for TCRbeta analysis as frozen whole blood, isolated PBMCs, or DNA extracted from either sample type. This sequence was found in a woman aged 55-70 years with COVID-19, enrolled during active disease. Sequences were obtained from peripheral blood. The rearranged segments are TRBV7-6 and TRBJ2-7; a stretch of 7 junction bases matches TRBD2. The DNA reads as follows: TGTGCCAGCAGCTTAGGGGCCGTGGGAGGGGTCGACGAGCAGTACTTC. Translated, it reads CASSLGAVGGVDEQYF.